The present entry profiles one TCR beta chain with its context. The CDR3 length is 14 residues. Germline V gene data show CDR1 as MDHEN and CDR2 as SYDVKM. Trimming at V came to 8 bases and at J to 6 bases, leaving 10 bases not matched to a gene. This sample is part of a study of T cell changes during pregnancy in multiple sclerosis. Sequencing used immunoSEQ multiplex PCR; TCRdb keeps in-frame clones, though not all of them. The sample records about 45,000 clones, 85% to 90% being singletons. The chain has TRBV28 and TRBJ2-7, with TRBD1 matching 10 bases. Sequencing used CD4+ T cells from peripheral blood mononuclear cells, obtained in the first trimester of pregnancy. The clonotype comes from a female donor with multiple sclerosis, enrolled in a pregnancy study. The CDR3 reads CASCAGQGSFEQYF. For the CDR3, the DNA is TGTGCCAGCTGTGCGGGACAGGGGTCGTTCGAGCAGTACTTC.